This T cell receptor (beta chain) comes out of a study of T cell responses to AZD1222 COVID-19 vaccine. Sequencing used immunoSEQ multiplex PCR; TCRdb keeps in-frame clones, though not all of them. This sample has some 110,000 clones, with 85% to 90% found just once. After removal of 2 bases from V and 3 bases from J, the junction contained 6 bases not matched to a gene. The V gene's germline CDR1 is SEHNR and CDR2 FQNEAQ (reference sequence). The CDR3 is 15 amino acids. The sample in question was peripheral blood, obtained 28 days after the second AZD1222 dose. The TCR originated in an adult who received the AZD1222 COVID-19 vaccine. The chain employs TRBV7-9 and TRBJ2-7; 8 nucleotides match TRBD2. CDR3 bases: TGTGCCAGCAGCTTATCGTCAAGCGGGGGCTACGAGCAGTACTTC. Translating gives CASSLSSSGGYEQYF.